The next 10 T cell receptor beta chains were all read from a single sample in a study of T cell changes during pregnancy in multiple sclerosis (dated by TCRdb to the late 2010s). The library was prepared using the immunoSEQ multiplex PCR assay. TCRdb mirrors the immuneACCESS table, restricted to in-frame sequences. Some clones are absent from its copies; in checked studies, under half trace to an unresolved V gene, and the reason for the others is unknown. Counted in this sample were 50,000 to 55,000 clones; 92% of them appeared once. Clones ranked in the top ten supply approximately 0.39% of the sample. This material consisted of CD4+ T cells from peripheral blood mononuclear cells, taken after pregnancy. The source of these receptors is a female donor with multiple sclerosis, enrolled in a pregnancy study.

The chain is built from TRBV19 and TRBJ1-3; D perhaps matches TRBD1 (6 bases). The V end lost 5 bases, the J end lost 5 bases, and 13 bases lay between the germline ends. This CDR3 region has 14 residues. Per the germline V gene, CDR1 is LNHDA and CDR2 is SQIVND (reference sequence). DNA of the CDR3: TGTGCCAGTAGTGTCTGGACAGACAGAAACACCATATATTTT. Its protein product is CASSVWTDRNTIYF. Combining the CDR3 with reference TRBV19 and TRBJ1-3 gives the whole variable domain DGGITQSPKYLFRKEGQNVTLSCEQNLNHDAMYWYRQDPGQGLRLIYYSQIVNDFQKGDIAEGYSVSREKKESFPLTVTSAQKNPTAFYLCASSVWTDRNTIYFGEGSWLTVV.

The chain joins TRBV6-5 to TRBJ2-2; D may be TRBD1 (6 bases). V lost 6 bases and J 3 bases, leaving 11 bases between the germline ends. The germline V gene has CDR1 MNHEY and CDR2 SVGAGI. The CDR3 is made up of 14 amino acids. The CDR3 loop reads CASSPGVDTGELFF. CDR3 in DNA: TGTGCCAGCAGCCCAGGGGTGGACACCGGGGAGCTGTTTTTT.

The CDR3 DNA reads as TGTGCCAGCAGCAACCCCGAGGAACGGAGTGAGCAGTTCTTC. This translates into CASSNPEERSEQFF. The J gene is TRBJ2-1, the V gene TRBV2; D gene uncertain. This CDR3 has 14 residues. Trimming left V 6 bases short and J 9 bases short, with 18 bases between. Germline V gene data show CDR1 as SNHLY and CDR2 as FYNNEI.

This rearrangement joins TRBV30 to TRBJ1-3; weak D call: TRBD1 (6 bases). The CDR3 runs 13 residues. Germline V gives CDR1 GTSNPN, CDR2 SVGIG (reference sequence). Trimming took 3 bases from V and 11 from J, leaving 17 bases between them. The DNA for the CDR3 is TGTGCCTGGAGCCGAGATCAGGGGTCCGCCATATATTTT. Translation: CAWSRDQGSAIYF.

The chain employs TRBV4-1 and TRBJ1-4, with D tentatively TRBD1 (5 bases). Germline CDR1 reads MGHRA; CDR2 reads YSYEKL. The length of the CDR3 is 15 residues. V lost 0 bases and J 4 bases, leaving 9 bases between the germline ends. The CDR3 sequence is CASSQDGGGNEKLFF. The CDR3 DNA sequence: TGCGCCAGCAGCCAAGATGGGGGGGGTAATGAAAAACTGTTTTTT.

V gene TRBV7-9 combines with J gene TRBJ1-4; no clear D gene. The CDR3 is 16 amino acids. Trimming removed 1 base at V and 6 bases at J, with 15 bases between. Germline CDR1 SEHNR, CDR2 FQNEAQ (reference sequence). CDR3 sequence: CASSLVSWRTDEKLFF. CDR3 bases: TGTGCCAGCAGCTTAGTAAGTTGGAGGACTGATGAAAAACTGTTTTTT. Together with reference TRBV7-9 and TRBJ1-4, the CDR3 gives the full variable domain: DTGVSQNPRHKITKRGQNVTFRCDPISEHNRLYWYRQTLGQGPEFLTYFQNEAQLEKSRLLSDRFSAERPKGSFSTLEIQRTEQGDSAMYLCASSLVSWRTDEKLFFGSGTQLSVL.

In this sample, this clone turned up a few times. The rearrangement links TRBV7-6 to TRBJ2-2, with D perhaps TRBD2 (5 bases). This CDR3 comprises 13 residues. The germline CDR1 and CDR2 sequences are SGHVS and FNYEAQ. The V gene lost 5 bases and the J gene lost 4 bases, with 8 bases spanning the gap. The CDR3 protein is CASSATSTGELFF. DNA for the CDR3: TGTGCCAGCAGCGCAACTAGCACCGGGGAGCTGTTTTTT.

In nucleotides, the CDR3 is TGTGCCAGCGCAGGGGGGCTGGAGACCCAGTACTTC. The encoded protein is CASAGGLETQYF. This chain joins TRBV7-9 and TRBJ2-5, with D perhaps matching TRBD1 (7 bases). V was pared by 8 bases and J by 5 bases, with 12 bases between. The CDR3 extends over 12 amino acids. CDR1 is SEHNR, CDR2 FQNEAQ, per germline (reference sequence).

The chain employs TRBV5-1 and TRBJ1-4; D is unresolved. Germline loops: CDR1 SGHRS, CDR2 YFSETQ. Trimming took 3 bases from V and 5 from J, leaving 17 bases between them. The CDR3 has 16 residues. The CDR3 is CASSSIERRYNEKLFF. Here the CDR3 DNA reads TGCGCCAGCAGCTCGATCGAACGGAGGTACAATGAAAAACTGTTTTTT.

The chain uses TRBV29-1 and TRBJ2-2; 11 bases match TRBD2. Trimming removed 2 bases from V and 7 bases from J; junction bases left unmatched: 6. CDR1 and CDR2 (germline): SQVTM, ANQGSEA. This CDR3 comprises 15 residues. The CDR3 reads CSVEFLAGGIGELFF. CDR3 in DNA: TGCAGCGTTGAATTCCTAGCGGGAGGTATCGGGGAGCTGTTTTTT.